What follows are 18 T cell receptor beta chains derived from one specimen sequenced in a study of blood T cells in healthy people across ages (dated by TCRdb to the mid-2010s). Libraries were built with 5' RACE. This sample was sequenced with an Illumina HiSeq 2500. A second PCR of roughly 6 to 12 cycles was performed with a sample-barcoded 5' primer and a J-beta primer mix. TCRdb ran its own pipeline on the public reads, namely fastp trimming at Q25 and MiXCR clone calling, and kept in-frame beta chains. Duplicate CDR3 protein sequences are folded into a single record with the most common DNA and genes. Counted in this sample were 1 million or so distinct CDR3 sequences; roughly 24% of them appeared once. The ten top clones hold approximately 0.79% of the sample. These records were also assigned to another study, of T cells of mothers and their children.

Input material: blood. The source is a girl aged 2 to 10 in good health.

In DNA, the CDR3 is TGCGCCAGCAGCTTGCTGACAGGGACCTACACCGGGGAGCTGTTTTTT. This encodes CASSLLTGTYTGELFF. The chain employs TRBV5-1 and TRBJ2-2, with 7 bases that match TRBD1. V dropped 1 base and J dropped 3; count of bases not matched to a gene: 6. This CDR3 comprises 16 residues. CDR1 and CDR2 (germline): SGHRS, YFSETQ.

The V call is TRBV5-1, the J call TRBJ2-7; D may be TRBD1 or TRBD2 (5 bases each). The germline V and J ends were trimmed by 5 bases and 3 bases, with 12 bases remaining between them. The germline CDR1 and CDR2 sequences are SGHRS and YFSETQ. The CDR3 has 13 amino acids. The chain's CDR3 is CASSPGRLYEQYF. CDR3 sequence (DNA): TGCGCCAGCAGTCCGGGACGGCTCTACGAGCAGTACTTC.

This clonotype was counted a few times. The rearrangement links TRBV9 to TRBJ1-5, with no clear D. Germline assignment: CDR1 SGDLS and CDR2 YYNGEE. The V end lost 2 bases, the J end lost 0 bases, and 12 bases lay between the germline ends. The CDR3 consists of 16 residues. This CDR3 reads CASSVIPIYSNQPQHF. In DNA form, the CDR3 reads TGTGCCAGCAGCGTGATACCCATCTATAGCAATCAGCCCCAGCATTTT.

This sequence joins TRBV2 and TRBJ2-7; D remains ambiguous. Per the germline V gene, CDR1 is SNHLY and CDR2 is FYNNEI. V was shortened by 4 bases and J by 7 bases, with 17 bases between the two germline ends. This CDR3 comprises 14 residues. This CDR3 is CASSARNPEEEQYF. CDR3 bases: TGTGCCAGCAGTGCCAGGAATCCCGAGGAGGAGCAGTACTTC.

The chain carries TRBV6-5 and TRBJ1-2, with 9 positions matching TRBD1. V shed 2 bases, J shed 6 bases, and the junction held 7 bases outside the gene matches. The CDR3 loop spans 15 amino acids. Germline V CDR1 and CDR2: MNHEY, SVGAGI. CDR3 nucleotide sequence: TGTGCCAGCAGTTACGCACAGGGGGCGCATCATGGCTACACCTTC. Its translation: CASSYAQGAHHGYTF.

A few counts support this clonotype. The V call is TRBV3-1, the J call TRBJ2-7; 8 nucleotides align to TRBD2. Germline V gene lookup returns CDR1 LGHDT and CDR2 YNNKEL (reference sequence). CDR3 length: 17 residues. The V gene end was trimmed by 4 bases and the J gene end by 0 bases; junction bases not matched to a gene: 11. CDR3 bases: TGTGCCAGCAGCCTCCGGACTAGCTTGAGTGGCTCCTACGAGCAGTACTTC. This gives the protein CASSLRTSLSGSYEQYF.

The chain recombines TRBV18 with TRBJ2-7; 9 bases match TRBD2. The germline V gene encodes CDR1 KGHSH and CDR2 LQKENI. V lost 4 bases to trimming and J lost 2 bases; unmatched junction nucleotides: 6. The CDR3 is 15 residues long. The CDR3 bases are TGTGCCAGCTCACTAGCGGGAGTAAAGACCTACGAGCAGTACTTC. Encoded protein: CASSLAGVKTYEQYF.

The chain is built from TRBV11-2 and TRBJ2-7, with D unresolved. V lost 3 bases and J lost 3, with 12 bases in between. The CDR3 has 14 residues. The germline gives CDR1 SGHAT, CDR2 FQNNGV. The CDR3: CASSFGEVDYEQYF. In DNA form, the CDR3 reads TGTGCCAGCAGCTTTGGCGAGGTTGACTACGAGCAGTACTTC.

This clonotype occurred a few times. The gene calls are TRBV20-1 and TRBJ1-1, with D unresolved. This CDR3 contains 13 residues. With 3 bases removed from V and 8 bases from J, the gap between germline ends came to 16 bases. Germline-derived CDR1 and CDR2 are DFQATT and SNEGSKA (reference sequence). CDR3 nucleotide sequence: TGCAGTGCTAGTTTTTTGGGGTTAGGAGAAGCTTTCTTT. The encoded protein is CSASFLGLGEAFF.

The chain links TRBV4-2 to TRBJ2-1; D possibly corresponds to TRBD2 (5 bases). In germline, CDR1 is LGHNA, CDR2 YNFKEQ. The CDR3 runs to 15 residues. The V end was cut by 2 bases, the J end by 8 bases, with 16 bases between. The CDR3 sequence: CASSQTRSGRDEQFF. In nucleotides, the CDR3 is TGTGCCAGCAGCCAAACTAGGAGTGGGAGAGATGAGCAGTTCTTC.

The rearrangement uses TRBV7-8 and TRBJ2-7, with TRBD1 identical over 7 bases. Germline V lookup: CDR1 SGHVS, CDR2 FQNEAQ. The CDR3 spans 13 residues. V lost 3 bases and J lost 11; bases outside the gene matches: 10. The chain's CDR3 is CASSFDLQGTKYF. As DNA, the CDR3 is TGTGCCAGCAGCTTTGATCTACAGGGGACGAAGTACTTC.

The CDR3 loop reads CSVAESEAFF. The CDR3 coding sequence is TGCAGCGTTGCAGAGTCCGAAGCTTTCTTT. The chain has TRBV29-1 and TRBJ1-1; D unresolved. The length of the CDR3 is 10 residues. The ends were cut back, 4 bases at V and 8 bases at J, with 8 bases in the middle. The germline V gene has CDR1 SQVTM and CDR2 ANQGSEA.

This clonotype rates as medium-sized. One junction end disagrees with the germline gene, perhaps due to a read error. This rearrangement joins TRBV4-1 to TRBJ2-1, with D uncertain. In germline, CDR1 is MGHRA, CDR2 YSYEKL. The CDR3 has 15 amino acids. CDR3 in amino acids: CASSQALSSYNEQFF. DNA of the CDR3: TGTGCCAGCAGCCAAGCGCTGAGCTCCTACAATGAGCAGTTCTTC.

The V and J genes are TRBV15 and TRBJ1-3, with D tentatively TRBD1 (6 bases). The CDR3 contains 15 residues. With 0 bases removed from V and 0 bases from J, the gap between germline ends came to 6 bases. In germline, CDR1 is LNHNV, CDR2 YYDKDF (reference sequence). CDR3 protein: CATSREGGSGNTIYF. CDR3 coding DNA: TGTGCCACCAGCAGAGAAGGGGGCTCTGGAAACACCATATATTTT.

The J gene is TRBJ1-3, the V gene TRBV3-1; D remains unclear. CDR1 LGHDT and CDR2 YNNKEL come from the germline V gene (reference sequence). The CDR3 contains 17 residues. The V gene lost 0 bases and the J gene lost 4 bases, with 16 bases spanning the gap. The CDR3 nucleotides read TGTGCCAGCAGCCAAGAAGATGGTCCGACTTTAGGAAACACCATATATTTT. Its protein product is CASSQEDGPTLGNTIYF.

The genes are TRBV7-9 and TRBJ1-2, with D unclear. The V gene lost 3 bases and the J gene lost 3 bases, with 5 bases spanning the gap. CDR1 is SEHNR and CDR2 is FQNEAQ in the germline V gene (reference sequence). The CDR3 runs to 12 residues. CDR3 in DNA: TGTGCCAGCAGCTTTACCGACTATGGCTACACCTTC. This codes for CASSFTDYGYTF.

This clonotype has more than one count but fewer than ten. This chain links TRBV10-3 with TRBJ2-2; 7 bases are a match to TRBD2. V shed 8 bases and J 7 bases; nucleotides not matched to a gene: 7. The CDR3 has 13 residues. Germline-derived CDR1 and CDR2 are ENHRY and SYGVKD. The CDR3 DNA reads TGTGCCATCGAACCGGGGGGAAACGGGGAGCTGTTTTTT. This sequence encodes CAIEPGGNGELFF.

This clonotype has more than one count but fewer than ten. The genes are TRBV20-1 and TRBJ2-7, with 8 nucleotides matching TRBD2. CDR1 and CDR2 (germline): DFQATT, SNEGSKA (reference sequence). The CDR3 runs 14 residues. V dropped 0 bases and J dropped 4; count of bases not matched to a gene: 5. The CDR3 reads CSARDFLAGYEQYF. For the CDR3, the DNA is TGCAGTGCTAGAGATTTTCTAGCGGGTTACGAGCAGTACTTC.